The clone carrying this T cell receptor beta chain was found many times. Antigen unknown. These data are taken from a study of Graves' ophthalmopathy and Graves' hyperthyroidism. As for the study in general: Peripheral blood sampling occurred at initial diagnosis, before any treatment. Study-wide results and limits: Using 13 signatures, a model distinguished ophthalmopathy from stable hyperthyroidism, reaching about 85% sensitivity and approximately 84% specificity.

Ophthalmopathy in the donors was of moderate-to-severe activity, with CAS ≥3, NOSPECS ≥4 and duration under 3 months. The V segment lost 3 bases and the J segment 0 bases; nucleotides outside the gene matches: 2. Germline V lookup: CDR1 GTSNPN, CDR2 SVGIG (reference sequence). The CDR3 totals 13 residues. Researchers took RNA transcripts and amplified TCR beta CDR3 regions from them. In the first round, RT-PCR was carried out with HTBI primers, and a multiplex PCR formed the second round. MiXCR, applied by TCRdb to the multiplex PCR reads, yields one record per CDR3 protein. Seen here are under 350,000 distinct CDR3 sequences, under 20% observed once, and the top ten hold approximately 13%.

This sequence was found in an adult man with Graves' ophthalmopathy. J is TRBJ2-7 and V is TRBV30, with TRBD1 matching over 7 bases. Input material: peripheral blood. CDR3 coding DNA: TGTGCCTGGAGGGCAGGGGGCTCCTACGAGCAGTACTTC. Translated: CAWRAGGSYEQYF.